The present TCR beta chain was sequenced within a study of read filtering for tumor transcriptome and immune sequencing. About the research overall: Patients were 17 male and around 13 female, mean age around 70 years, range about 47 to 80. Per sample, TCR-region reads ranged about 4.05 to 11 million by IR-seq, 85 to 1273 by RNA-seq.

This clonotype was seen repeatedly, ten times or more. As yet, its antigen is unknown. Regarding the study as a whole: Single-read clonotypes: roughly four fifths of IR-seq clonotypes (around 3.5% of reads), more than 70% of RNA-seq clonotypes (less than 50% of reads). This fraction held mixed bone marrow immune cells after CD138-negative sorting.

Germline V gene data show CDR1 as MNHEY and CDR2 as SMNVEV (reference sequence). The CDR3 is 14 residues long. V lost 5 bases and J 4 bases, leaving 11 bases between the germline ends. This library used around 400 ng RNA and molecular barcoded adaptors spanning alpha/delta and beta/gamma chains. TCRdb re-analysed the reads in MiXCR, keeping a single row per CDR3 protein. The sample shows roughly 130,000 distinct CDR3 sequences, over 10% of them seen only once. What was sequenced was a population of CD138-negative cells sorted from bone marrow. The TCR sequence derives from a donor at least 40 years old with multiple myeloma. The chain links TRBV27 to TRBJ1-4; D remains unclear. CDR3 DNA sequence: TGTGCCAGCAGTCCCCGACCTAATAATGAAAAACTGTTTTTT. Translating it yields CASSPRPNNEKLFF.